This T cell receptor beta chain was identified in a study of OX40 agonist ivuxolimab in advanced cancers. Study background: Dosing consisted of intravenous ivuxolimab at 0.01 to 10 mg/kg every 2 weeks. The diagnoses of dose-escalation patients were hepatocellular carcinoma, melanoma, renal cell or head and neck cancer. Study observations and caveats: Relative to CD4+ cells, CD8+ T cells on average had more expanded clones. Some of the lowest clonal expansion was seen in partial responders at 0.1-3.0 mg/kg.

Germline assignment: CDR1 SGDLS and CDR2 YYNGEE. Trimming left V 6 bases short and J 6 bases short, with 17 bases between. This CDR3 spans 14 amino acids. TCRdb's copy holds only in-frame clones and misses some; the assay was immunoSEQ multiplex PCR. The repertoire holds 55,000 to 70,000 clones, about 82% seen once, with around 4% in the top ten. For this clone: Antigen: not known.

J is TRBJ2-3 and V is TRBV9; D call uncertain. The source material was CD4+ or CD8+ T cells sorted from blood, sampled in a trial of the OX40 agonist ivuxolimab. This clonotype was sampled from an adult with an advanced solid tumor such as melanoma, head and neck, liver or kidney cancer. The chain's CDR3 is CASTNREVPDTQYF. The CDR3 coding sequence is TGTGCCAGCACTAACCGCGAGGTCCCCGATACGCAGTATTTT. Filled out from reference TRBV9 and TRBJ2-3, the complete variable domain reads DSGVTQTPKHLITATGQRVTLRCSPRSGDLSVYWYQQSLDQGLQFLIQYYNGEERAKGNILERFSAQQFPDLHSELNLSSLELGDSALYFCASTNREVPDTQYFGPGTRLTVL.